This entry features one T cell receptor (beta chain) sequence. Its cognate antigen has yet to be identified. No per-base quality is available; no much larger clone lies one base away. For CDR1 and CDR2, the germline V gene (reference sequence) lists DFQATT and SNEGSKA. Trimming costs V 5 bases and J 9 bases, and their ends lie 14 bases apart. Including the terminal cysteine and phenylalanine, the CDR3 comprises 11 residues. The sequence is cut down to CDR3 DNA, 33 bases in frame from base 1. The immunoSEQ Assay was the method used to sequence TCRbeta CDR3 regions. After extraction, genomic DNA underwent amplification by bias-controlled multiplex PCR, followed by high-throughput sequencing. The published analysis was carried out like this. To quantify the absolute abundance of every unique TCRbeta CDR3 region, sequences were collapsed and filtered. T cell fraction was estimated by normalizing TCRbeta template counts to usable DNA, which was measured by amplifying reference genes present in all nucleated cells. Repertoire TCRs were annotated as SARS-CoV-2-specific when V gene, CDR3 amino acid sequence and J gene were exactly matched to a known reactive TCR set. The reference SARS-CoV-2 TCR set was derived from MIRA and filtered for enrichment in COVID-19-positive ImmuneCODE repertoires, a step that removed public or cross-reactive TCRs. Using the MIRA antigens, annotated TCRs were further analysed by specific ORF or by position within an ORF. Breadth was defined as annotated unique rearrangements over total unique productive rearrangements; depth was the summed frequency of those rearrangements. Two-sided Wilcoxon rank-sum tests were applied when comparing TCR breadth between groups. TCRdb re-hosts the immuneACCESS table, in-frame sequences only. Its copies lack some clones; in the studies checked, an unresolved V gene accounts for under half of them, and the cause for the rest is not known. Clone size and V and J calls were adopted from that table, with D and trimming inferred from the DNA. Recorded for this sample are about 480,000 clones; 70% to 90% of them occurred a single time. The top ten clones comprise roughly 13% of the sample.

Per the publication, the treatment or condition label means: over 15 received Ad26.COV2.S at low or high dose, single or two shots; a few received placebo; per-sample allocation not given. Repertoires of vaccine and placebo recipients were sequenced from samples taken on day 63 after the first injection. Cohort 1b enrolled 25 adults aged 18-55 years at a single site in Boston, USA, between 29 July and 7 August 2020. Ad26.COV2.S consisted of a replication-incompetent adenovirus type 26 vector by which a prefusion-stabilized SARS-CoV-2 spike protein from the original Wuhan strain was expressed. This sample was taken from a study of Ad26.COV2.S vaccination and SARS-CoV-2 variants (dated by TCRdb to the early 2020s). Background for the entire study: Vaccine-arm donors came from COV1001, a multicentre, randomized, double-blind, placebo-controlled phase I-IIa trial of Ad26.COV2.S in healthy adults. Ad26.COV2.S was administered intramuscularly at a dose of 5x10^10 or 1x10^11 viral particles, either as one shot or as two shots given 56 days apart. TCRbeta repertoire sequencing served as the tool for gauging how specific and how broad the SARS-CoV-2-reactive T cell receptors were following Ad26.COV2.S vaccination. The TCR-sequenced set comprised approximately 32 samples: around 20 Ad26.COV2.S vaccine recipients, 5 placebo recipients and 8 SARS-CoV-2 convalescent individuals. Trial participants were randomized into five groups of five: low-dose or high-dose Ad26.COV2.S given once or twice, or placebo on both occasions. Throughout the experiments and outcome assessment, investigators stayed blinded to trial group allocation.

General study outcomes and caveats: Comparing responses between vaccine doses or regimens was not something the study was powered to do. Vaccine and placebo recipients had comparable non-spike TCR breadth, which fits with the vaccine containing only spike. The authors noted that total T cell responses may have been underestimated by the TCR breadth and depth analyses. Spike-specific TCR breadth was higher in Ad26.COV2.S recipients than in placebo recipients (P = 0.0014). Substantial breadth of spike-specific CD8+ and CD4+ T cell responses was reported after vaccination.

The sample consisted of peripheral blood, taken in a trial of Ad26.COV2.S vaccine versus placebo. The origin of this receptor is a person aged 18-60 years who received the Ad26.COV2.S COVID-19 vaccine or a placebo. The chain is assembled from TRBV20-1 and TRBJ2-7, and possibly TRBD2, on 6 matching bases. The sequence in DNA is TGCAGTGCTGCGGGACCTGTGGGGCAGTACTTC. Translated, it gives CSAAGPVGQYF.